This T cell receptor (beta chain) was obtained from a study of blood T cell repertoires in COVID-19. Looking at the study overall: The cDNA or gDNA used as material had been derived from T cells, B-cell-depleted T cells, or PBMCs.

Participants, about 18 to 90 years old, spanned approximately 25 US areas. Each participant's cohort was designated according to participant-reported clinical history. Authors' analysis steps: Amplification of reference gene primers provided the estimated nucleated cell counts. TCRdb's copy holds only in-frame clones and misses some; the assay was immunoSEQ multiplex PCR. Clone size and the V and J calls come from that table; the DNA yielded D and trimming. The data show 200,000 to 250,000 clones, over 75% seen once. The CDR3 sequence is 18 residues long. Germline trimming cut 4 bases from V and 0 bases from J; bases unmatched to any gene: 5. CDR1 and CDR2 from the germline V gene are KGHSH and LQKENI.

The sample comprised PBMCs or T cells enriched from blood (not recorded which). This chain links TRBV18 with TRBJ2-1, with 14 bases lining up with TRBD2. The sequence was collected from a woman under 30 in a cohort exposed to, infected with or recovered from COVID-19 (not recorded which). CDR3 DNA sequence: TGTGCCAGCTCACAGGGACTAGCGGGGGCCAGCTCCTACAATGAGCAGTTCTTC. Translated: CASSQGLAGASSYNEQFF.